The 4 T cell receptor beta chains below come from one sample, sequenced in a study of CD8+ T cells in alopecia areata. Sequencing templates came from extracted RNA that was reverse transcribed into cDNA. TCRdb's copy holds only in-frame clones and misses some; the assay was immunoSEQ multiplex PCR. The table shows 90,000 to 130,000 clones, with 55% to 70% occurring only once. Sequenced sample: NKG2D-low CD8+ T cells sorted from blood. The source is a human donor with alopecia areata.

A note on this clone: The germline gene is not matched at one end of the junction; a read error may be the cause. The rearrangement uses TRBV9 and TRBJ2-2, with unresolved D. From germline, CDR1 is SGDLS and CDR2 YYNGEE. CDR3 length: 13 amino acids. Here the CDR3 DNA reads TGTGCCAGCACCGTACAAAACACCGGGGAGCTGTTTTTT. The encoded protein is CASTVQNTGELFF.

The genes are TRBV7-3 and TRBJ1-1; TRBD1 might be the D (6 bases). V dropped 0 bases and J dropped 1 base, with 6 bases sitting between them. Germline-derived CDR1 and CDR2 are SGHTA and FQGTGA. This CDR3 is built from 14 residues. The CDR3 region is CASSLTGGNTEAFF. CDR3 DNA: TGTGCCAGCAGCTTAACAGGGGGGAACACTGAAGCTTTCTTT.

This clone was detected only a few times. The rearrangement joins TRBV6-5 to TRBJ2-1; no reliable D call. The V and J ends lost 4 bases and 6 bases respectively, with 13 bases between them. The CDR3 length is 14 residues. The germline gives CDR1 MNHEY, CDR2 SVGAGI. The CDR3 DNA reads TGTGCCAGCAGTTTGACCCAACGGACCAATGAGCAGTTCTTC. Amino acid sequence: CASSLTQRTNEQFF.

The chain employs TRBV7-3 and TRBJ2-7, with TRBD1 matching over 7 bases. Germline trimming cut 1 base from V and 4 bases from J; bases unmatched to any gene: 13. The length of the CDR3 is 17 residues. Germline values: CDR1 SGHTA, CDR2 FQGTGA. The CDR3 spells CASSLKGQSNTPYEQYF. CDR3 in DNA: TGTGCCAGCAGCTTAAAGGGACAGAGCAACACACCTTACGAGCAGTACTTC.